This T cell receptor (beta chain) originates from a study of T-cell memory formation after mild COVID-19. In this sample, this clonotype turned up a few times. Constant-segment primers and 5'RACE yielded cDNA libraries for TCR alpha and TCR beta, each carrying sample barcodes and UMIs. TCRdb recomputed calls from the 5' RACE reads with MiXCR, one row per CDR3 protein. Among under 110,000 distinct CDR3 sequences listed, over 15% were seen once. Trimming cost V 7 bases and J 6 bases, with 11 bases left between them. This CDR3 is 12 amino acids long. Looked up from germline, CDR1 is SGHAT and CDR2 is FQNNGV.

Input material: PBMCs or a T cell subset sorted from them (not recorded which). The receptor's source is an adult woman who had mild COVID-19 (a few samples of this study predate the infection). Cell type and time point are not known. The chain joins TRBV11-2 to TRBJ2-3; possibly TRBD1 for D (5 bases). CDR3 protein: CASMGLRDTQYF. The CDR3 DNA reads TGTGCCAGCATGGGGCTTCGGGATACGCAGTATTTT.